This TCR beta chain originates from a study of T cells in Graves' hyperthyroidism and ophthalmopathy. Broader study findings: A median roughly 6.6 months before onset, the model predicted ophthalmopathy.

This clonotype has at least ten counts. The target antigen is unknown. Researchers barred patients who had uncontrolled infection, other autoimmune disease, pregnancy or lactation. Researchers took RNA transcripts and amplified the TCR beta CDR3 regions from them. The TCR CDR3 was amplified in a first-round RT-PCR using the HTBI primer set. MiXCR was run by TCRdb on the multiplex PCR reads, yielding one entry per CDR3 protein. Of around 290,000 distinct CDR3 sequences listed, over 15% are singletons. This CDR3 has 12 amino acids. Germline values: CDR1 SNHLY, CDR2 FYNNEI. Trimming removed 6 bases at V and 3 bases at J, with 6 bases between.

The clonotype was recovered from a woman aged 55 to 70 with Graves' ophthalmopathy. The sample taken for sequencing was blood. This rearrangement joins TRBV2 to TRBJ1-5; D uncertain. The CDR3 DNA sequence: TGTGCCAGCAGCCCAGACAATCAGCCCCAGCATTTT. Its translation: CASSPDNQPQHF.